The 31 T cell receptor beta chains presented below share a single source sample, sequenced in a study of cytomegalovirus exposure and HLA in healthy donors. Both 60 Vbeta primers and 13 Jbeta primers went into the PCR. Some clones are missing from TCRdb's copy, which holds only in-frame ones; the method was immunoSEQ multiplex PCR. The sample lists about 200,000 clones; 65% to 90% were seen once. The sequenced sample consisted of PBMCs. The origin of the receptors is a woman aged 25 to 45 in good health and CMV-seronegative.

The chain has TRBV15 and TRBJ1-2; D uncertain. The CDR3 length is 15 residues. Trimming pared 0 bases from V and 8 bases from J, leaving 16 bases between. The germline V gene has CDR1 LNHNV and CDR2 YYDKDF (reference sequence). This chain's CDR3 is CATSRDSTVWNGYTF. CDR3 nucleotide sequence: TGTGCCACCAGCAGAGATTCAACAGTTTGGAACGGCTACACCTTC.

The chain carries TRBV5-1 and TRBJ2-1; possible D gene TRBD2, 6 bases. Germline-derived CDR1 and CDR2 are SGHRS and YFSETQ. CDR3 length equals 15 residues. Trimming took off 7 bases at V and 4 bases at J, with 18 bases between the two ends. Here the CDR3 reads CASSPGGVAYNEQFF. The CDR3 bases are TGCGCCAGCTCACCCGGCGGGGTGGCGTACAATGAGCAGTTCTTC. Complete variable domain (other parts from reference TRBV5-1 and TRBJ2-1): KAGVTQTPRYLIKTRGQQVTLSCSPISGHRSVSWYQQTPGQGLQFLFEYFSETQRNKGNFPGRFSGRQFSNSRSEMNVSTLELGDSALYLCASSPGGVAYNEQFFGPGTRLTVL.

The chain combines TRBV19 with TRBJ2-3; 8 bases are shared with TRBD2. Unmatched junction bases numbered 10, after V lost 3 bases and J lost 8 bases. This CDR3 comprises 15 residues. Germline-derived CDR1 and CDR2 are LNHDA and SQIVND (reference sequence). This chain's CDR3 is CASSIIAGGGGTQYF. The CDR3 coding sequence is TGTGCCAGTAGTATTATCGCGGGGGGTGGCGGTACGCAGTATTTT.

The chain uses TRBV5-1 and TRBJ2-1; D possibly corresponds to TRBD2 (5 bases). CDR1 is SGHRS and CDR2 is YFSETQ in the germline V gene. CDR3 length equals 13 residues. V shed 4 bases and J shed 8 bases, with 13 bases lying between them. The DNA of the CDR3 is TGCGCCAGCAGCCCATGGACTTTCGATGAGCAGTTCTTC. Encoded protein: CASSPWTFDEQFF.

The chain links TRBV27 to TRBJ2-7, with D unresolved. Germline V gives CDR1 MNHEY, CDR2 SMNVEV (reference sequence). Trimming pared 6 bases from V and 6 bases from J, leaving 12 bases between. The CDR3 is 12 amino acids. The CDR3 loop is CASSLPYGEQYF. The CDR3 DNA is TGTGCCAGCAGCCTGCCGTACGGCGAGCAGTACTTC.

The V call is TRBV19, the J call TRBJ2-7; 9 nucleotides match TRBD2. The length of the CDR3 is 15 residues. The germline V gene has CDR1 LNHDA and CDR2 SQIVND (reference sequence). V trimming: 2 bases; J trimming: 6 bases; junction bases outside the gene matches: 8. The CDR3 is CASSISRREGAEQYF. CDR3 nucleotides: TGTGCCAGTAGTATATCGAGGCGGGAGGGCGCCGAGCAGTACTTC.

This chain connects TRBV7-2 to TRBJ2-1, with 7 bases that match TRBD1. CDR1 is SGHTA and CDR2 is FQGNSA in the germline V gene. CDR3 length equals 15 residues. V lost 5 bases and J lost 9; bases outside the gene matches: 13. Written as DNA, the CDR3 is TGTGCCAGCAGCATTGACAGGGTGGGGTTTAGTGAGCAGTTCTTC. Protein product: CASSIDRVGFSEQFF.

J is TRBJ2-7 and V is TRBV5-6, with 11 bases that match TRBD2. Germline loops: CDR1 SGHDT, CDR2 YYEEEE. This CDR3 contains 16 residues. The V and J ends lost 0 bases and 4 bases, in that order; junction bases with no gene match: 6. The DNA of the CDR3 is TGTGCCAGCAGCTTGGCCCCTAGCGGGGGGTTGTACGAGCAGTACTTC. It is translated as CASSLAPSGGLYEQYF. Using reference TRBV5-6 and TRBJ2-7 for the parts outside the CDR3, the full variable domain is DAGVTQSPTHLIKTRGQQVTLRCSPKSGHDTVSWYQQALGQGPQFIFQYYEEEERQRGNFPDRFSGHQFPNYSSELNVNALLLGDSALYLCASSLAPSGGLYEQYFGPGTRLTVT.

The chain employs TRBV2 and TRBJ2-1; 9 bases fit TRBD2. The CDR3 extends over 16 amino acids. Germline lookup yields CDR1 SNHLY and CDR2 FYNNEI. Trimming removed 7 bases from V and 0 bases from J; junction bases left unmatched: 7. CDR3: CASTIGGRASYNEQFF. The DNA of the CDR3 is TGTGCCAGCACCATTGGCGGGAGGGCCTCCTACAATGAGCAGTTCTTC.

V and J are TRBV10-1 and TRBJ2-7; no reliable D call. Germline loops: CDR1 WNHNN, CDR2 SYGVQD (reference sequence). The CDR3 covers 14 residues. V lost 3 bases, J lost 5 bases, and 14 bases lay in between. The CDR3 is CASSDDLRPDEQYF. The CDR3, as DNA: TGCGCCAGCAGTGATGACTTAAGGCCGGACGAGCAGTACTTC.

The gene calls are TRBV28 and TRBJ2-1; a weak D match, TRBD2 (5 bases). Trimming pared 5 bases from V and 9 bases from J, leaving 14 bases between. CDR3 size: 13 residues. Germline CDR1 and CDR2: MDHEN and SYDVKM. The CDR3 nucleotides are TGTGCCAGCAGTCTCCCTAGCAAGTTTGAGCAGTTCTTC. This gives the protein CASSLPSKFEQFF.

The chain combines TRBV29-1 with TRBJ1-1, with D perhaps TRBD1 (5 bases). Germline CDR1 SQVTM, CDR2 ANQGSEA. V dropped 2 bases and J dropped 5 bases, with 12 bases sitting between them. The CDR3 spans 13 residues. Written as DNA, the CDR3 is TGCAGCGTTGAACCCAGGGCTTCGACTGAAGCTTTCTTT. Its protein product is CSVEPRASTEAFF.

The chain has TRBV10-1 and TRBJ2-1, with D tentatively TRBD2 (5 bases). CDR1 and CDR2 from the germline V gene are WNHNN and SYGVQD (reference sequence). V gave up 1 base and J gave up 1 base, with 8 bases separating them. This CDR3 comprises 15 residues. This CDR3 is CASSEFTSSYNEQFF. The CDR3 nucleotides read TGCGCCAGCAGTGAGTTTACTAGTTCCTACAATGAGCAGTTCTTC.

The gene calls are TRBV4-1 and TRBJ2-7, with D tentatively TRBD1 (6 bases). CDR3 length: 13 amino acids. Trimming left V 4 bases short and J 1 base short, with 8 bases between. The V gene's germline CDR1 is MGHRA and CDR2 YSYEKL. The CDR3 here is CASSRGQSYEQYF. DNA for the CDR3: TGCGCCAGCAGCCGGGGACAATCCTACGAGCAGTACTTC.

The chain joins TRBV6-4 to TRBJ2-3; tentatively, D is TRBD2 (5 bases). This CDR3 region has 16 residues. CDR1 is MRHNA, CDR2 SNTAGT, per germline. The germline V and J ends were trimmed by 3 bases and 6 bases, with 19 bases remaining between them. The CDR3 protein is CASSEWAGPGLDTQYF. The CDR3 DNA reads TGTGCCAGCAGTGAATGGGCGGGCCCGGGCCTCGATACGCAGTATTTT.

The chain combines TRBV4-2 with TRBJ1-5, with D possibly being TRBD1 (5 bases). There are 18 residues in the CDR3. The V end was cut by 2 bases, the J end by 0 bases, with 17 bases between. The V gene's germline CDR1 is LGHNA and CDR2 YNFKEQ. The CDR3 nucleotides are TGTGCCAGCAGCCAAAAAACAGGTAAGCTTTATAGCAATCAGCCCCAGCATTTT. Translated: CASSQKTGKLYSNQPQHF.

The V call is TRBV7-9, the J call TRBJ2-5; TRBD2 matches at 10 bases. Trimming at V came to 4 bases and at J to 0 bases, leaving 5 bases not matched to a gene. CDR3 length: 16 residues. Germline lookup yields CDR1 SEHNR and CDR2 FQNEAQ (reference sequence). The CDR3 DNA sequence: TGTGCCAGCAGCTCACGGACTAGCGGTTACCAAGAGACCCAGTACTTC. It codes for CASSSRTSGYQETQYF.

This clone was counted a single time. This chain joins TRBV10-2 and TRBJ2-3, with 14 positions matching TRBD2. The CDR3 contains 18 residues. The germline V gene encodes CDR1 WSHSY and CDR2 SAAADI. V dropped 8 bases and J dropped 5; count of bases not matched to a gene: 15. Written as DNA, the CDR3 is TGCGCCAGCTCCCGCTCCCTGACTAGCGGGGGGGTTATAGATACGCAGTATTTT. It codes for CASSRSLTSGGVIDTQYF.

The rearrangement joins TRBV4-2 to TRBJ2-1; 7 bases map to TRBD2. CDR1 and CDR2 (germline): LGHNA, YNFKEQ. The CDR3 extends over 14 amino acids. V shed 4 bases and J 5 bases; nucleotides not matched to a gene: 5. The CDR3 here is CASSPSGVDNEQFF. Written as DNA, the CDR3 is TGTGCCAGCAGCCCCAGCGGGGTAGACAATGAGCAGTTCTTC.

This chain's CDR3 is CASSLGLAFNEQFF. CDR3 DNA sequence: TGTGCCAGCAGCTTGGGACTAGCGTTCAATGAGCAGTTCTTC. The V gene is TRBV7-8, the J gene TRBJ2-1; 10 nucleotides line up with TRBD2. Germline CDR1 and CDR2: SGHVS and FQNEAQ. V trimming: 3 bases; J trimming: 6 bases; junction bases outside the gene matches: 2. CDR3 length: 14 amino acids.

V usage is TRBV6-1 and J usage is TRBJ2-7; D possibly corresponds to TRBD2 (5 bases). Germline V gives CDR1 MNHNS, CDR2 SASEGT. CDR3 length: 12 residues. V was cut by 6 bases and J by 3 bases, with 9 bases left in between. The CDR3 nucleotides read TGTGCCAGCAGGCGGGCCGGCTACGAGCAGTACTTC. Amino acids: CASRRAGYEQYF.

This chain joins TRBV19 and TRBJ1-2, with TRBD1 as a possible D gene (6 bases). The V gene's germline CDR1 is LNHDA and CDR2 SQIVND (reference sequence). The CDR3 loop spans 17 amino acids. V was cut by 5 bases and J by 1 base, with 20 bases left in between. CDR3 sequence reads: CASSPPGQISVNYGYTF. CDR3 bases: TGTGCCAGTAGTCCCCCGGGACAAATCAGTGTTAACTATGGCTACACCTTC.

In DNA, the CDR3 is TGTGCCAGCAAAACTAGCGGGGGGACGAATTACGAGCAGTACTTC. The encoded protein is CASKTSGGTNYEQYF. V usage is TRBV6-1 and J usage is TRBJ2-5; TRBD2 aligns across 12 bases. The J call is in doubt because the DNA end fits TRBJ2-7 better. CDR3 length: 15 amino acids. Germline V lookup: CDR1 MNHNS, CDR2 SASEGT.

Remarks on this clone: The sample carries other DNA sequences with the same CDR3. The rearrangement links TRBV28 to TRBJ1-1, with D unclear. CDR1 is MDHEN and CDR2 is SYDVKM in the germline V gene. V lost 3 bases to trimming and J lost 5 bases, with 7 bases between them. This CDR3 has 12 amino acids. The CDR3: CASSFRGTEAFF. The DNA for the CDR3 is TGTGCCAGCAGTTTTCGGGGAACTGAAGCTTTCTTT. Full variable domain (remainder filled in from reference TRBV28 and TRBJ1-1): DVKVTQSSRYLVKRTGEKVFLECVQDMDHENMFWYRQDPGLGLRLIYFSYDVKMKEKGDIPEGYSVSREKKERFSLILESASTNQTSMYLCASSFRGTEAFFGQGTRLTVV.

The J gene is TRBJ1-1, the V gene TRBV7-2, with a possible D match to TRBD1 (6 bases). V was cut by 5 bases and J by 5 bases, with 15 bases left in between. Germline V gene data show CDR1 as SGHTA and CDR2 as FQGNSA. This CDR3 has 14 residues. The CDR3 loop reads CASSKEQGWTEAFF. As DNA, the CDR3 is TGTGCCAGCAGCAAAGAACAGGGTTGGACTGAAGCTTTCTTT.

V usage is TRBV18 and J usage is TRBJ2-7, with D possibly being TRBD1 (6 bases). CDR1 is KGHSH and CDR2 is LQKENI in the germline V gene. V lost 3 bases to trimming and J lost 5 bases, with 11 bases between them. There are 13 residues in the CDR3. The CDR3 nucleotides read TGTGCCAGCTCACCCAACAGGGATAACGAGCAGTACTTC. Its translation: CASSPNRDNEQYF.

The chain couples TRBV27 to TRBJ2-4; 7 bases are shared with TRBD1. The germline gives CDR1 MNHEY, CDR2 SMNVEV (reference sequence). The CDR3 has 17 residues. V shed 4 bases, J shed 6 bases, and the junction held 15 bases outside the gene matches. The CDR3 nucleotides are TGTGCCAGCAGTTCCTTTACAGGGGTCCCCAGGAGAAACATTCAGTACTTC. Amino acids: CASSSFTGVPRRNIQYF.

The J gene is TRBJ2-2, the V gene TRBV5-1; D is possibly TRBD2 (5 bases). V lost 4 bases and J 8 bases, leaving 12 bases between the germline ends. This CDR3 region has 13 residues. Germline CDR1 SGHRS, CDR2 YFSETQ. The CDR3 spells CASSPASQGELFF. CDR3 nucleotide sequence: TGCGCCAGCAGCCCCGCTAGCCAAGGGGAGCTGTTTTTT.

In DNA form, the CDR3 reads TGTGCCACCAGCAGAGTCGGGACTAGCGGCATTTTCACAGATACGCAGTATTTT. Residues: CATSRVGTSGIFTDTQYF. The V and J genes are TRBV15 and TRBJ2-3, with TRBD2 matching 11 bases. The length of the CDR3 is 18 residues. V was pared by 1 base and J by 2 bases, with 8 bases of the junction left unmatched. In germline, CDR1 is LNHNV, CDR2 YYDKDF (reference sequence). Full variable domain (outside the CDR3, taken from reference TRBV15 and TRBJ2-3): DAMVIQNPRYQVTQFGKPVTLSCSQTLNHNVMYWYQQKSSQAPKLLFHYYDKDFNNEADTPDNFQSRRPNTSFCFLDIRSPGLGDTAMYLCATSRVGTSGIFTDTQYFGPGTRLTVL.

This chain uses TRBV6-1 with TRBJ1-5; TRBD1 is a possible D gene (5 bases). The CDR3 runs 15 residues. V lost 7 bases and J lost 6, with 19 bases in between. Germline V lookup: CDR1 MNHNS, CDR2 SASEGT. CDR3 sequence (DNA): TGTGCCAGCACCCGCTTAACAGGAATGGGTCAGCCCCAGCATTTT. Translated: CASTRLTGMGQPQHF.

The J gene is TRBJ2-5, the V gene TRBV4-1; 9 nucleotides match TRBD1. Per the germline V gene, CDR1 is MGHRA and CDR2 is YSYEKL. This CDR3 has 14 residues. V lost 3 bases to trimming and J lost 5 bases; unmatched junction nucleotides: 4. The DNA of the CDR3 is TGCGCCAGCAGCCACGTGGGACAGGGCGAGACCCAGTACTTC. Its protein is CASSHVGQGETQYF.